The rows below give T cell receptor beta chains drawn from one sample of a study of T cells in Graves' hyperthyroidism and ophthalmopathy. TCRdb reprocessed the multiplex PCR reads with MiXCR, giving one entry per CDR3 protein. The data show fewer than 400,000 distinct CDR3 sequences, over 12% seen once. Sequenced: blood. The receptors come from a man aged 45-65 years with Graves' ophthalmopathy. CDR3s leave out the opening cysteine and the closing phenylalanine or tryptophan. The order of the fields is V gene, J gene, CDR3 protein.

v_gene: TRBV12-3/TRBV12-4; j_gene: TRBJ2-1; CDR3aa: ASRTTSGSVNEQF
v_gene: TRBV20-1; j_gene: TRBJ2-7; CDR3aa: SAPTPWTSGYEQY
v_gene: TRBV10-1; j_gene: TRBJ1-1; CDR3aa: ASSHGPGQGIKCTEAF
v_gene: TRBV20-1; j_gene: TRBJ2-3; CDR3aa: SARLPRPPDTQY
v_gene: TRBV11-2; j_gene: TRBJ2-5; CDR3aa: ASSPEREGQETQY
v_gene: TRBV5-1; j_gene: TRBJ2-7; CDR3aa: ASSLGPSNLSYEQY
v_gene: TRBV12-3/TRBV12-4; j_gene: TRBJ1-1; CDR3aa: ASSSLTPEAF
v_gene: TRBV5-1; j_gene: TRBJ2-1; CDR3aa: ASSLASLAGGYNEQF
v_gene: TRBV20-1; j_gene: TRBJ2-1; CDR3aa: SARGTVLYNEQF
v_gene: TRBV7-9; j_gene: TRBJ2-7; CDR3aa: ASSPSSHSYEQY